This T cell receptor beta chain derives from a study of blood T cell repertoires in COVID-19. About the research overall: Samples of COVID-19 (acute and convalescent) were obtained from the United States, Italy and Spain. PBMCs, B-cell-depleted T cells, or T cells provided the cDNA or gDNA that made up the material.

In the authors' methods: Reference gene primer amplification in the assay estimated nucleated cell counts. Sequencing used immunoSEQ multiplex PCR; TCRdb keeps in-frame clones, though not all of them. The DNA gave D and trimming, while V, J and clone size come from that table. This sample has around 12,000 clones; around nine tenths occur once, and the top ten carry less than 3.5%. CDR1 is SGHAT, CDR2 FQDESV, per germline (reference sequence). The CDR3 has 15 residues. The ends were cut back, 6 bases at V and 4 bases at J, with 16 bases in the middle. The sequence came from a human donor in a cohort sampled during active COVID-19. The chain uses TRBV11-1 and TRBJ2-1; D might be TRBD1 (6 bases). Sequences were obtained from peripheral blood. The CDR3 sequence is CASSFSGTNYNEQFF. The CDR3, as DNA: TGTGCCAGCAGTTTTAGTGGGACAAATTACAATGAGCAGTTCTTC.